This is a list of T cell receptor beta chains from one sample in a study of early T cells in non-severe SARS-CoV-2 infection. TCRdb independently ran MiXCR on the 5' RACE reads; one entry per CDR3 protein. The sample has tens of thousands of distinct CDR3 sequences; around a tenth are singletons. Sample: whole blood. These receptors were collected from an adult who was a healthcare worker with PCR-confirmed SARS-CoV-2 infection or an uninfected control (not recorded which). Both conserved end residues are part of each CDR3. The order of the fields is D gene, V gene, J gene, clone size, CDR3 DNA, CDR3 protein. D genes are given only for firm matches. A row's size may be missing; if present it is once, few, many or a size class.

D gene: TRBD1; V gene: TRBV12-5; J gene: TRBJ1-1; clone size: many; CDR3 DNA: TGTGCTAGTGGTTTACAGGGGGCGAACACTGAAGCTTTCTTT; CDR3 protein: CASGLQGANTEAFF
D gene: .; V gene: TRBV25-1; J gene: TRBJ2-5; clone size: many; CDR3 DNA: TGTGCCAGCAGTGGGGAGACCCAGTACTTC; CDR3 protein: CASSGETQYF
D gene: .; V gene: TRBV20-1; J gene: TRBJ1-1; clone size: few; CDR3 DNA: TGCAGTGCTAGAGATCCCCGGGGGCGAGGCACTGAAGCTTTCTTT; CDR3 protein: CSARDPRGRGTEAFF
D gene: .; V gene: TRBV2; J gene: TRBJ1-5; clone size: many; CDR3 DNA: TGTGCCAGCAGTGGCTGGGGCAGGGACAGCAATCAGCCCCAGCATTTT; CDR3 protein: CASSGWGRDSNQPQHF
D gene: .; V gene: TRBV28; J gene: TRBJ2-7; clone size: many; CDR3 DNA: TGTGCCAGCAGCTCCAGTCCCGGGGGCCCAATTCAGTACTTC; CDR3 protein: CASSSSPGGPIQYF
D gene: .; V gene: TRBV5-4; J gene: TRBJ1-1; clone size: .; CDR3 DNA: TGTGCCAGCAGCTTGAGCCAGGCGAACACTGAAGCTTTCTTT; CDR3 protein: CASSLSQANTEAFF
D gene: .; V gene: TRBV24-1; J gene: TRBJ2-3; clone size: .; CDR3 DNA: TGTGCCACCAGTGATGTTGCGGGAGATACGCAGTATTTT; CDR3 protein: CATSDVAGDTQYF
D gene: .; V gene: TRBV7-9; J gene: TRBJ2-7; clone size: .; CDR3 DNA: TGTGCCAGCAGCTTTGGTCCTTCACGGGAGCAGTACTTC; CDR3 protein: CASSFGPSREQYF
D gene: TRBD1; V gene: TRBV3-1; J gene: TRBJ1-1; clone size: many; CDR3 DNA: TGTGCCAGCAGCCGGACAGGGGGAATAAACACTGAAGCTTTCTTT; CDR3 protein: CASSRTGGINTEAFF
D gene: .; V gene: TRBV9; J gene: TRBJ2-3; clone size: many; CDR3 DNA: TGTGCCAGCAGCCAACAGGGCACAGATACGCAGTATTTT; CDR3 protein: CASSQQGTDTQYF
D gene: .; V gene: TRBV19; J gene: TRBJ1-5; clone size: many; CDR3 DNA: TGTGCCAGTAGTACTGCCGGACTAAGCAATCAGCCCCAGCATTTT; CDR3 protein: CASSTAGLSNQPQHF
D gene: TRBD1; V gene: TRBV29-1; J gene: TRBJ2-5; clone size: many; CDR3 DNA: TGCAGCGGCCGAACAGGGGGGGAGACCCAGTACTTC; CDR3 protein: CSGRTGGETQYF
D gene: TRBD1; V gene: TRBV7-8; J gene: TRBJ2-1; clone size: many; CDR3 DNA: TGTGCCAGCAGCCATCGGACCGGGACAGGGGCGGATGAGCAGTTCTTC; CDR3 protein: CASSHRTGTGADEQFF
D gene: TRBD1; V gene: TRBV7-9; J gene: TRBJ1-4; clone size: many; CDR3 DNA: TGTGCCAGCAGCTTAGGGGGACAGGGGATCGAAAAACTGTTTTTT; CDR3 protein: CASSLGGQGIEKLFF
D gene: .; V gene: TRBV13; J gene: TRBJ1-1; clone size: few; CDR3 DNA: TGTGCCAGCAGCCAAAGACGGGGCCTGAACACTGAAGCTTTCTTT; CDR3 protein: CASSQRRGLNTEAFF
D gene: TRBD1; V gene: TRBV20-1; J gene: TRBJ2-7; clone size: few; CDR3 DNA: TGCAGTGCTGTGCATTCCCGGGACAGACCCTACGAGCAGTACTTC; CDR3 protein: CSAVHSRDRPYEQYF